This T cell receptor beta chain is from a study of response to subunit inactivated influenza vaccine. Germline V gene data show CDR1 as LGHNA and CDR2 as YNFKEQ. V was cut by 0 bases and J by 0 bases, with 12 bases left in between. CDR3 length: 17 residues. This clonotype was counted ten times or more. TCRdb reprocessed the RT-PCR reads via MiXCR and lists one record per CDR3 protein. The sample holds about 650,000 distinct CDR3 sequences, 14% seen once. The sequencing here drew on PBMCs from blood, taken less than 15 days before vaccination. This chain uses TRBV4-2 with TRBJ1-3, with a weak D call TRBD1 (6 bases). This clonotype was sampled from a man aged 45-65 years who received an inactivated influenza vaccine. Here the CDR3 DNA reads TGTGCCAGCAGCCAAGAGGCAGGGGCGAACTCTGGAAACACCATATATTTT. Amino acids: CASSQEAGANSGNTIYF.